The 25 T cell receptor beta chains below all came from one sample that was sequenced in a study of blood T cells in healthy people across ages. A second PCR, run for about 7 to 12 cycles, used a sample-barcoded 5' primer plus a J-beta primer mix. TCRdb processed the 5' RACE reads anew with MiXCR; each CDR3 protein has one entry. Of 600,000 to 800,000 distinct CDR3 sequences in the sample, over 40% were seen once. The specimen sequenced was blood. These receptors all stem from a woman older than 75 in good health.

Worth noting for this clonotype: This may come from a read error, since a much larger clone is one base off. This chain uses TRBV5-1 with TRBJ1-2; TRBD1 might be the D (5 bases). Trimming took 4 bases from V and 6 from J, leaving 16 bases between them. Per the germline V gene, CDR1 is SGHRS and CDR2 is YFSETQ. The CDR3 covers 14 residues. CDR3 in amino acids: CASSREGEVHGYTF. CDR3 coding DNA: TGCGCCAGCAGCCGGGAAGGGGAGGTCCATGGCTACACCTTC.

This clonotype has ten or more counts. The chain joins TRBV25-1 to TRBJ2-1; 9 bases match TRBD1. V was pared by 2 bases and J by 8 bases, with 7 bases of the junction left unmatched. Per germline, CDR1 MGHDK and CDR2 SYGVNS. This CDR3 contains 15 residues. In nucleotides, the CDR3 is TGTGCCAGCAGTGAAGAGGGACAGGGACGGTATGAGCAGTTCTTC. Encoded protein: CASSEEGQGRYEQFF.

V gene TRBV10-3 combines with J gene TRBJ2-5; TRBD1 might be the D (5 bases). The DNA end is a closer match to TRBJ2-7, so the J assignment may be wrong. Germline CDR1 reads ENHRY; CDR2 reads SYGVKD. There are 13 residues in the CDR3. The DNA for the CDR3 is TGTGCCACCGAGACAGAGCTTAACTACGAGCAGTACTTC. Its protein is CATETELNYEQYF.

This clonotype showed up many times. The chain is built from TRBV12-3 or TRBV12-4 and TRBJ2-1, with D perhaps TRBD2 (6 bases). V lost 6 bases, J lost 0 bases, and 15 bases lay in between. The CDR3 length is 16 residues. CDR3 in DNA: TGTGCCAGCAGACCAGCGGGTTCGAGCTCCTACAATGAGCAGTTCTTC. It codes for CASRPAGSSSYNEQFF.

This clonotype showed up many times. The rearrangement uses TRBV18 and TRBJ2-7; 10 bases are a match to TRBD2. Germline-derived CDR1 and CDR2 are KGHSH and LQKENI. The V gene end was trimmed by 6 bases and the J gene end by 1 base; junction bases not matched to a gene: 3. This CDR3 has 14 amino acids. CDR3 in DNA: TGTGCCAGCTCGCTAGCGGGGGCATCCTACGAGCAGTACTTC. The encoded protein is CASSLAGASYEQYF.

The chain links TRBV24-1 to TRBJ2-1; a possible D gene is TRBD2 (5 bases). The last part of the DNA fits TRBJ2-7 better; the J call may be wrong. The CDR3 spans 18 residues. The germline gives CDR1 KGHDR, CDR2 SFDVKD. The CDR3 nucleotides are TGTGCCACCAGTGATCCTGAGGCCGGGAAGGGTTCCTACAATGAGCAGTACTTC. Its translation: CATSDPEAGKGSYNEQYF.

Worth noting for this clonotype: A read error may be the cause here, since a much bigger clone is one base away. The CDR3 DNA reads TGCAGTGCTAGTGGGAGACCAAAGCCTGAGGACTCCGAGCAGTACTTC. Protein sequence: CSASGRPKPEDSEQYF. This chain uses TRBV20-1 with TRBJ2-5, with D tentatively TRBD2 (5 bases). Gene TRBJ2-7 matches the end of the DNA better, so the J call may be wrong. Germline-derived CDR1 and CDR2 are DFQATT and SNEGSKA (reference sequence). The CDR3 loop spans 16 amino acids.

A remark on this clonotype: A read error may be the cause here, since a much bigger clone is one base away. The chain uses TRBV12-3 or TRBV12-4 and TRBJ2-5; D is undetermined. The end of the DNA aligns better with TRBJ2-1, so the J call may be wrong. There are 11 residues in the CDR3. The CDR3 DNA follows: TGTGCCAGCGGGATTCCGGAGACCCAGTTCTTC. This translates into CASGIPETQFF.

The chain combines TRBV25-1 with TRBJ2-3, with D hard to call. CDR1 MGHDK and CDR2 SYGVNS come from the germline V gene. The length of the CDR3 is 19 residues. V was trimmed by 8 bases and J by 5 bases, leaving 32 bases between them. CDR3 residues: CASAKPFRPGVFVGDTQYF. CDR3 bases: TGTGCCAGCGCCAAACCCTTTAGGCCCGGAGTTTTTGTAGGAGATACGCAGTATTTT.

The V and J genes are TRBV5-1 and TRBJ2-1, with 10 bases matching TRBD2. CDR3 size: 16 residues. Germline V gene data show CDR1 as SGHRS and CDR2 as YFSETQ. V gave up 1 base and J gave up 8 bases; unmatched junction bases: 9. Here the CDR3 DNA reads TGCGCCAGCAGCTTGTATGCTAGCGGGAGTAGAGATGAGCAGTTCTTC. It encodes CASSLYASGSRDEQFF.

In this sample, this clonotype turned up many times. V and J are TRBV27 and TRBJ2-1; no definite D call. The CDR3 covers 13 residues. Deletions cut 8 bases from V and 2 bases from J, with 10 bases between. Looked up from germline, CDR1 is MNHEY and CDR2 is SMNVEV (reference sequence). CDR3 residues: CASAPGPYNEQFF. The CDR3, as DNA: TGTGCCAGCGCCCCAGGCCCCTACAATGAGCAGTTCTTC.

This clonotype was seen repeatedly, ten times or more. The chain links TRBV7-6 to TRBJ2-1; D unclear. With 2 bases removed from V and 5 bases from J, the gap between germline ends came to 10 bases. Germline V gene lookup returns CDR1 SGHVS and CDR2 FNYEAQ. This CDR3 has 14 residues. DNA for the CDR3: TGTGCCAGCAGCTTAAGTGGCCAGCACAATGAGCAGTTCTTC. It specifies CASSLSGQHNEQFF. The full variable domain, completed using reference TRBV7-6 and TRBJ2-1, is GAGVSQSPRYKVTKRGQDVALRCDPISGHVSLYWYRQALGQGPEFLTYFNYEAQQDKSGLPNDRFSAERPEGSISTLTIQRTEQRDSAMYRCASSLSGQHNEQFFGPGTRLTVL.

This clonotype occurred many times. V is TRBV6-5 and J is TRBJ2-5, with D possibly TRBD2 on 5 matching bases. V lost 8 bases, J lost 0 bases, and 10 bases lay in between. The CDR3 is 13 residues long. Germline V gene data show CDR1 as MNHEY and CDR2 as SVGAGI. CDR3 coding DNA: TGTGCCAGCCGAGCGGTGTACCAAGAGACCCAGTACTTC. This gives the protein CASRAVYQETQYF.

The V and J genes are TRBV7-8 and TRBJ1-1; TRBD1 aligns across 8 bases. The CDR3 extends over 14 amino acids. With V trimmed by 5 bases and J by 7 bases, 9 bases remained unmatched. CDR1 is SGHVS, CDR2 FQNEAQ, per germline. The CDR3 loop is CASSPDRGRGEAFF. In nucleotides, the CDR3 is TGTGCCAGCAGCCCCGACAGGGGAAGGGGTGAAGCTTTCTTT.

This sequence joins TRBV5-1 and TRBJ2-2; D not certain. Trimming left V 5 bases short and J 1 base short, with 12 bases between. This CDR3 spans 15 amino acids. Per the germline V gene, CDR1 is SGHRS and CDR2 is YFSETQ. The CDR3 is CASSPRSLNTGELFF. The CDR3 coding sequence is TGCGCCAGCAGTCCCCGCTCCCTGAACACCGGGGAGCTGTTTTTT.

V is TRBV7-9 and J is TRBJ2-1; 11 bases line up with TRBD2. J lost 8 bases, V lost 4 bases, and 10 bases had no gene match. Looked up from germline, CDR1 is SEHNR and CDR2 is FQNEAQ (reference sequence). The length of the CDR3 is 16 residues. The CDR3 here is CASSSPGTSGFDEQFF. The CDR3 DNA reads as TGTGCCAGCAGCTCCCCCGGGACTAGCGGTTTCGATGAGCAGTTCTTC.

The chain couples TRBV27 to TRBJ1-6; possibly TRBD1 for D (6 bases). The CDR3 has 15 amino acids. Trimming cost V 2 bases and J 7 bases, with 12 bases left between them. Germline lookup yields CDR1 MNHEY and CDR2 SMNVEV (reference sequence). The CDR3 sequence: CASSLGSGVNSPLHF. The CDR3 nucleotides read TGTGCCAGCAGTTTAGGGTCAGGGGTAAATTCACCCCTCCACTTT.

This clonotype was detected many times. The V gene is TRBV3-1, the J gene TRBJ2-3, with 7 nucleotides matching TRBD2. The length of the CDR3 is 13 residues. Germline values: CDR1 LGHDT, CDR2 YNNKEL (reference sequence). With V trimmed by 3 bases and J by 4 bases, 1 base remained unmatched. The CDR3 is CASSHTSADTQYF. The CDR3 region has the DNA TGTGCCAGCAGCCATACTAGCGCAGATACGCAGTATTTT.

The V gene is TRBV2, the J gene TRBJ2-6; D ambiguous. V lost 7 bases and J lost 4, with 14 bases in between. The CDR3 covers 15 residues. The V gene's germline CDR1 is SNHLY and CDR2 FYNNEI. For the CDR3, the DNA is TGTGCCAGCAACATACCGGGTAAAGGGGCCAACGTCCTGACTTTC. It translates to CASNIPGKGANVLTF.

With regard to this clonotype: A much larger clone lies one base from this, so it may be a read error. DNA of the CDR3: TGTGCCAGCAGTGTAGACTCGTCAGTGTATGGCTACACCTTC. It encodes CASSVDSSVYGYTF. This chain links TRBV12-3 or TRBV12-4 with TRBJ1-2; D not certain. V was trimmed by 5 bases and J by 5 bases, leaving 15 bases between them. The CDR3 has 14 residues.

For this clonotype: Being one base from a much bigger clone, this may be a read error. The chain is built from TRBV7-8 and TRBJ1-2, with D unclear. Germline V gives CDR1 SGHVS, CDR2 FQNEAQ. V lost 6 bases to trimming and J lost 4 bases, with 21 bases between them. The CDR3 is 16 amino acids. DNA for the CDR3: TGTGCCAGCAGACGTAGTACAGTGATGTTAGGCTATGGCTACACCTTC. Translating gives CASRRSTVMLGYGYTF.

This chain connects TRBV24-1 to TRBJ2-1; D may be TRBD1 (5 bases). TRBJ2-7 explains the end of the DNA better; the J call may be wrong. Germline V gene lookup returns CDR1 KGHDR and CDR2 SFDVKD. The CDR3 spans 14 residues. CDR3 in DNA: TGTGCCACCAGTGACTCGACAGCCTACAATGAGCAGTACTTC. Protein: CATSDSTAYNEQYF.

The table lists this clonotype with a few counts. V is TRBV5-1 and J is TRBJ2-2; no clear D gene. The CDR3 runs 15 residues. Germline V gene lookup returns CDR1 SGHRS and CDR2 YFSETQ. Trimming removed 0 bases at V and 1 base at J, with 7 bases between. The CDR3, as DNA: TGCGCCAGCAGCTTGGCAGGCTTGAACACCGGGGAGCTGTTTTTT. This translates into CASSLAGLNTGELFF.

The table lists this clonotype with a few counts. The V call is TRBV5-1, the J call TRBJ2-4; tentatively, D is TRBD1 or TRBD2 (5 bases each). Germline CDR1 reads SGHRS; CDR2 reads YFSETQ. The CDR3 length is 14 residues. V was shortened by 5 bases and J by 3 bases, with 12 bases between the two germline ends. CDR3: CASSWDRGKNIQYF. CDR3 in DNA: TGCGCCAGCAGTTGGGACCGGGGCAAAAACATTCAGTACTTC.

This clonotype was seen once. This may be a read error, as it is one base from a much larger clone. The rearrangement links TRBV6-6 to TRBJ2-7, with 10 bases lining up with TRBD2. Losses at the gene ends were 7 bases for V and 7 bases for J; bases not matched to a gene: 16. Germline V gene data show CDR1 as MNHNY and CDR2 as SVGAGI (reference sequence). CDR3 length equals 16 residues. The CDR3 DNA sequence: TGTGCCAGCATCCAAACCCCTAGCGGGGGTTACGATGAGCAGTACTTC. Translating it yields CASIQTPSGGYDEQYF.